This T cell receptor (beta chain) derives from a study of CD8+ T cells in alopecia areata. For the study at large: Disease severity was quantified as SALT score of affected scalp area.

Following extraction, RNA underwent reverse transcription to cDNA, which served as the sequencing template. Assay used: immunoSEQ multiplex PCR; TCRdb lists only in-frame clones, some missing. The sample carries some 180,000 clones, roughly 50% recorded once. The length of the CDR3 is 16 residues. Germline V gives CDR1 PRHDT, CDR2 FYEKMQ (reference sequence). V lost 4 bases and J lost 6, with 20 bases in between. As to treatment: oral pan-JAK inhibitor, 5-10 mg twice daily. Lesional scalp punch biopsies and peripheral blood were collected from alopecia areata patients. This chain joins TRBV13 and TRBJ2-3; D may correspond to TRBD1 or TRBD2 (5 bases each). The specimen was CD8+ T cells sorted from blood, collected at week 24, from a patient treated with tofacitinib. This receptor was taken from a human donor with alopecia areata. The chain's CDR3 is CASSSRAAPWGDTQYF. CDR3 DNA sequence: TGTGCCAGCAGCTCTAGGGCGGCCCCCTGGGGGGATACGCAGTATTTT.